These T cell receptor beta chains were read from a single sample in a study of beta chain features in type 1 diabetes. The table came from immunoSEQ multiplex PCR; TCRdb's copy has only in-frame clones and leaves some out. The sample has a few hundred thousand clones, around 9.9% seen once. The material sequenced was naive CD4+ T cells from blood. The receptors originated from a young man with type 1 diabetes. Both conserved end residues are part of each CDR3.

V gene	J gene	CDR3 protein
TRBV21-1	TRBJ2-7	CASSKGQFRGALSYEQYF
TRBV28	TRBJ1-1	CASSTNGLMNTEAFF
TRBV5-1	TRBJ2-1	CASSGGFGTTYNEQFF
TRBV7-9	TRBJ1-1	CASSPPGTEAFF
TRBV2	TRBJ2-6	CARGTGNSGANVLTF
TRBV11-2	TRBJ2-7	CASSPRDSSYEQYF
TRBV19	TRBJ1-1	CASSPLAGVDAEAFF
TRBV30	TRBJ2-4	CAWSVTGDRNIQYF
TRBV4-1	TRBJ1-5	CASSQDGINQPQHF
TRBV5-1	TRBJ2-7	CASNQGQTYEQYF
TRBV11-2	TRBJ1-6	CASSLLQENSPLHF
TRBV11-1	TRBJ1-1	CASSLDRPKEAFF
TRBV19	TRBJ1-2	CASSTSGVGYTF
TRBV11-1	TRBJ1-2	CASSPGGTRGYGYTF
TRBV9	TRBJ2-6	CASSVGDSRVSASGANVLTF
TRBV23-1	TRBJ2-7	CASSQSCQYEQYF
TRBV4-1	TRBJ2-5	CASRLQGEETQYF
TRBV14	TRBJ2-1	CASTTSGGSNEQFF
TRBV2	TRBJ2-2	CARAGTGGSGELFF
TRBV19	TRBJ1-5	CASSITGRDQPQHF
TRBV15	TRBJ1-2	CATSIFQGAFYGYTF
TRBV2	TRBJ1-2	CASSEQLRSYGYTF
TRBV30	TRBJ1-2	CAWSPRGGNGYTF
TRBV19	TRBJ1-5	CASSIGLNNQPQHF
TRBV4-2	TRBJ1-1	CASSADSREAFF
TRBV5-1	TRBJ1-1	CASSLAARGRSTEAFF
TRBV29-1	TRBJ1-2	CSESDGYTF
TRBV14	TRBJ2-5	CASSQVSGGGTQYF
TRBV14	TRBJ2-6	CASSRIGVSSGANVLTF
TRBV5-1	TRBJ1-1	CASSLDGFTEAFF
TRBV18	TRBJ2-1	CASSPNQETNEQFF
TRBV5-1	TRBJ2-5	CASSFQGGEETQYF
TRBV5-4	TRBJ2-7	CASSSGSLPYEQYF
TRBV9	TRBJ2-3	CASSVSGGVPDTQYF
TRBV5-1	TRBJ1-6	CASSRDRSGNSPLHF
TRBV5-1	TRBJ2-1	CASSNGQTHYNEQFF
TRBV7-9	TRBJ2-3	CASSPAGGRVGTQYF
TRBV11-2	TRBJ2-7	CASSVASGHEQYF
TRBV25-1	TRBJ2-1	CASSGHLSWNEQFF
TRBV5-1	TRBJ2-1	CASSLGQGSNEQFF
TRBV4-3	TRBJ2-1	CASSLYASGDEQFF
TRBV9	TRBJ1-5	CASTAWCLGQPQHF